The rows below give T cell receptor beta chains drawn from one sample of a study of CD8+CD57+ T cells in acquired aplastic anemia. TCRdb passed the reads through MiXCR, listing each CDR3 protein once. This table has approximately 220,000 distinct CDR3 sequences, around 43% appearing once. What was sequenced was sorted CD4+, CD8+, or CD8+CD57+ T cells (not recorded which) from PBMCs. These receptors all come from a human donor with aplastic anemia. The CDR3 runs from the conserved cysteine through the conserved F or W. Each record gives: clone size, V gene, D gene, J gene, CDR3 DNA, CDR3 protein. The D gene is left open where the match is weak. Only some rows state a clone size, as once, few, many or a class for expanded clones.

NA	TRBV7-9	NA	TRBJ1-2	TGTGCCAGCAGCTTAACCAGGACAGCTAACTATGGCTACACCTTC	CASSLTRTANYGYTF
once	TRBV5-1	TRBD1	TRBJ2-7	TGCGCCAGCAGCTTGACAGGGGGAAGGCACGAGCAGTACTTC	CASSLTGGRHEQYF
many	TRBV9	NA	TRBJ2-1	TGTGCCAGCAGCGTAGATTCACCACTAGTCCCCTCCTACAATGAGCAGTTCTTC	CASSVDSPLVPSYNEQFF
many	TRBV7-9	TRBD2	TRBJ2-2	TGTGCCAGCCCTGGGGTAGCGGGAGTTCACGCCGGGGAGCTGTTTTTT	CASPGVAGVHAGELFF
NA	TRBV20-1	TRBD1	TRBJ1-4	TGCAGTGCTAACTCCCCGGGACAGGGAGAAGAAAAACTGTTTTTT	CSANSPGQGEEKLFF
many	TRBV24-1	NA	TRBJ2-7	TGTGCCACCAGTGACCCCATCCGGAACGAGCAGTACTTC	CATSDPIRNEQYF
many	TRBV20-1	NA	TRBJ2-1	TGCAGTGCTAGTACGTCTGGGAGTCCTGAGCAGTTCTTC	CSASTSGSPEQFF
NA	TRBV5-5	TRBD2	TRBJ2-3	TGCGCCAGCAGCTTGGGAGCGGGAGGACCTTACAGTGAGCAGTATTTT	CASSLGAGGPYSEQYF
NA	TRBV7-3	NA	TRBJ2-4	TGTGCCAGCTCACAGGGAGCCAAAAACATTCAGTACTTC	CASSQGAKNIQYF
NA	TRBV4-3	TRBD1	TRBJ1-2	TGCGCCAGCAGCCAGGACGACAGGGGCGATGGCTACACCTTC	CASSQDDRGDGYTF
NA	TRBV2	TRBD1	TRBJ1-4	TGTGCCAGCAGCCAGGACAGGGGGCGCCATGAAAAACTGTTTTTT	CASSQDRGRHEKLFF
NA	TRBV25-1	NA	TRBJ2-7	TGTGCCAGCGTCGGGGATACCTACGAGCAGTACTTC	CASVGDTYEQYF
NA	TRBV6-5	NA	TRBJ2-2	TGTGCCAGCAGATGGGGAGACGATACCCCCGGGGAGCTGTTTTTT	CASRWGDDTPGELFF
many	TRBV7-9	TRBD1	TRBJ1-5	TGTGCCAGCAGCTTAGCGTCGGACAGGGCCAGCAATCAGCCCCAGCATTTT	CASSLASDRASNQPQHF
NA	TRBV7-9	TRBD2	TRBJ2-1	TGTGCCAGCAGCCTAATGGGGGGAGGGTCCTACAATGAGCAGTTCTTC	CASSLMGGGSYNEQFF
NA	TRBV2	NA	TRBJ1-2	TGTGCCAGCAGTGTTACTAACTGGAGGAATGGCTACACCTTC	CASSVTNWRNGYTF
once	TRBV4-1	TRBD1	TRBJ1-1	TGCGCCAGCAGCCAAACACCGACAGGGTATACTGAAGCTTTCTTT	CASSQTPTGYTEAFF
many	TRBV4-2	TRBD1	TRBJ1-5	TGTGCCAGCAGCCAAGGACTAAGACAGGGAGATCAGCCCCAGCATTTT	CASSQGLRQGDQPQHF
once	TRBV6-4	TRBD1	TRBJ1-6	TGTGCCAGCAGTTCGGGACAGGGGTCGGATCCACCCCTCCACTTT	CASSSGQGSDPPLHF
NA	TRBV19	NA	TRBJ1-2	TGTGCCAGTAGTAGACAGTCAACGGGAGGCTATGGCTACACCTTC	CASSRQSTGGYGYTF
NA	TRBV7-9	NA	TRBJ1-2	TGTGCCAGCAGCTTGATTGGGGTCTATGGCTACACCTTC	CASSLIGVYGYTF
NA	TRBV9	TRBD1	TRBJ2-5	TGTGCCAGCAGCGTAGCGGGGAAGAGAGGGGGCCAAGAGACCCGGTACTTC	CASSVAGKRGGQETRYF
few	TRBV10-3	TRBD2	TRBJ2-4	TGTGCCAGCAGTCCTCAGCGGGAGGCCGACATTCAGTACTTC	CASSPQREADIQYF
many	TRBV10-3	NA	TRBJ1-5	TGTGCCATCAGTGAGTCTAGTAGCAATCAGCCTCAGCATTTT	CAISESSSNQPQHF
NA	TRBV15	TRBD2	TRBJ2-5	TGTGCCACCAGCAGGGCGGCCGGGAGGGTAGGAGAGACCCAGTACTTC	CATSRAAGRVGETQYF
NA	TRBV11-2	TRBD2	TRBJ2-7	TGTGCCAGCAGCTTAGCTAGCGGGGGGCTACTTCTGGAGCAGTACTTC	CASSLASGGLLLEQYF